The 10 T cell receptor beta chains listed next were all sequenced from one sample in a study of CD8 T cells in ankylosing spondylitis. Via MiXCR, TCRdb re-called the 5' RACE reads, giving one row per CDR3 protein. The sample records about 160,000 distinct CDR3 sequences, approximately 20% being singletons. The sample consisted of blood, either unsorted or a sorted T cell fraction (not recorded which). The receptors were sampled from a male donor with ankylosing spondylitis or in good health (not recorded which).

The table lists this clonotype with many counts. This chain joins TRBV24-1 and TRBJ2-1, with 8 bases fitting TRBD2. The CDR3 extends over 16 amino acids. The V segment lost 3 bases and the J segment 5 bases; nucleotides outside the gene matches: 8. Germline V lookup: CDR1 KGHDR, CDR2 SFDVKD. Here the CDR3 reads CATSDAGTSINNEQFF. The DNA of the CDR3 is TGTGCCACCAGTGATGCCGGGACTAGTATTAACAATGAGCAGTTCTTC.

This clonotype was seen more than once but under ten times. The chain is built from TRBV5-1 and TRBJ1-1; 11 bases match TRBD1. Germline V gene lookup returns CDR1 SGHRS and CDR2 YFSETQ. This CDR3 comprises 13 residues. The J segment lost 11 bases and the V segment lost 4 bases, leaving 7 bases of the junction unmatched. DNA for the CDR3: TGCGCCAGCAGCCCCGGGACAGGGGGGCTGGCTTTCTTT. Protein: CASSPGTGGLAFF. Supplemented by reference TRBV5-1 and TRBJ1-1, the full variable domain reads KAGVTQTPRYLIKTRGQQVTLSCSPISGHRSVSWYQQTPGQGLQFLFEYFSETQRNKGNFPGRFSGRQFSNSRSEMNVSTLELGDSALYLCASSPGTGGLAFFGQGTRLTVV.

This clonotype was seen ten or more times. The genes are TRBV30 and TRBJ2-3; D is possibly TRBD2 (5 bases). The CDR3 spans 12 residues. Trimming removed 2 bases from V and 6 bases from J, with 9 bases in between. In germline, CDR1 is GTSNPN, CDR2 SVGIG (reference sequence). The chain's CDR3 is CAWSQLGDTQYF. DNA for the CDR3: TGTGCCTGGAGTCAACTAGGGGATACGCAGTATTTT.

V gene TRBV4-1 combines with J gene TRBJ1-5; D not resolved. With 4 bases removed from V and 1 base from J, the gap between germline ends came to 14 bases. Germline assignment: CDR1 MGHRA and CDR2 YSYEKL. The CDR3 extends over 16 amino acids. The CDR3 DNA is TGCGCCAGCAGCCTAGTCGAGGGAAAAAGCAATCAGCCCCAGCATTTT. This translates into CASSLVEGKSNQPQHF.

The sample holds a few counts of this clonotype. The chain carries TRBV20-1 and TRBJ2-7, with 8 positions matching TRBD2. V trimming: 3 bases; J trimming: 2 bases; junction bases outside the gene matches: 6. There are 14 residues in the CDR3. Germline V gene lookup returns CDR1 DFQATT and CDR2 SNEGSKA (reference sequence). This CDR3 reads CSASGGGVTYEQYF. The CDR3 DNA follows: TGCAGTGCTAGCGGGGGGGGTGTTACCTACGAGCAGTACTTC.

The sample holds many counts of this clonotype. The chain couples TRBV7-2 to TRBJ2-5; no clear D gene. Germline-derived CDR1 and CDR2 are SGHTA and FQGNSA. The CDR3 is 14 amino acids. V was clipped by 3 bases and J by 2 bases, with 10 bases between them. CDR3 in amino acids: CASSLDRYQETQYF. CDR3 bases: TGTGCCAGCAGCTTGGACCGGTATCAAGAGACCCAGTACTTC.

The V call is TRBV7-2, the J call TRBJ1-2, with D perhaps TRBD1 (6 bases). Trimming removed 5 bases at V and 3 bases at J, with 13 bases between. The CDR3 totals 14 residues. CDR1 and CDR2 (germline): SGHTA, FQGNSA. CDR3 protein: CASSRGGPDYGYTF. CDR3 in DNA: TGTGCCAGCAGCAGGGGGGGTCCCGACTATGGCTACACCTTC.

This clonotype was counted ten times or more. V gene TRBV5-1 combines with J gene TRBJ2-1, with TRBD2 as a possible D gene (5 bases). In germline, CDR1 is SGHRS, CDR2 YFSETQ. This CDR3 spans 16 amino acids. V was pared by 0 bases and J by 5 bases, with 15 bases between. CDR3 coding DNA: TGCGCCAGCAGCTTGGTCCCAGCGGAGCTCGACAATGAGCAGTTCTTC. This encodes CASSLVPAELDNEQFF.

DNA for the CDR3: TGTGCCAGCAGTTTAGCTGCGGACAGGGGGGACCAGTACTTC. It is translated as CASSLAADRGDQYF. The chain carries TRBV28 and TRBJ2-5; 10 bases fit TRBD1. Losses at the gene ends were 2 bases for V and 10 bases for J; bases not matched to a gene: 7. This CDR3 is built from 14 residues. The germline CDR1 and CDR2 sequences are MDHEN and SYDVKM. The full variable domain, its missing parts supplied by reference TRBV28 and TRBJ2-5, is DVKVTQSSRYLVKRTGEKVFLECVQDMDHENMFWYRQDPGLGLRLIYFSYDVKMKEKGDIPEGYSVSREKKERFSLILESASTNQTSMYLCASSLAADRGDQYFGPGTRLLVL.

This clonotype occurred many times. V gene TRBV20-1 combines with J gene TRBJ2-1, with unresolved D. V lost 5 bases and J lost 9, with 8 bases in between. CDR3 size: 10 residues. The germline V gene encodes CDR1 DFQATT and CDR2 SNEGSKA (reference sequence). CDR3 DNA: TGCAGTGCTGGTCGAGGTGAGCAGTTCTTC. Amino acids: CSAGRGEQFF.